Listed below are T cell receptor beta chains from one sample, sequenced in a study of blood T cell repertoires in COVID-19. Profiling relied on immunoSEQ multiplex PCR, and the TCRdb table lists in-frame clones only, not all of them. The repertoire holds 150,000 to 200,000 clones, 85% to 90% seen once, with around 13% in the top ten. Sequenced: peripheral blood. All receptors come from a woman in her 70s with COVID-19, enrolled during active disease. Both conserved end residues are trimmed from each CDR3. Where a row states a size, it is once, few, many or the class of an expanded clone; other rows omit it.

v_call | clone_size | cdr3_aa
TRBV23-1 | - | ASSHILRGYEQY
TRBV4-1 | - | ASSPDPTGETLAKNIQY
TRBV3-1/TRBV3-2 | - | ASSQEGGEKLF
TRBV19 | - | ASSLQDRNQPQH
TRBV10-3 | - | AISGTSGSRTDTQY
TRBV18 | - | ASSPSEGFNSPLH
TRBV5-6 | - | ASSFHGLVLTNEQF
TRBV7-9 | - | ASSPPGGEKNTGELF
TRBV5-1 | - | ASNVGQGFSEQF
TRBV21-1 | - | ASSNRDYLRYDEQF
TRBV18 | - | ASSGPSTDTQY
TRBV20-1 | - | SAQDRNIQY
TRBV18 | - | ASSRSREGNTEAF
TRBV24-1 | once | ATSDLPSGRFRDTQY
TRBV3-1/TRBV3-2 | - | ASSHRGGGPGELF
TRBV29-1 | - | SVFRGNTDTQY
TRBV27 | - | ASSKLTWDRPTGEQY
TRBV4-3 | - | ASSQESNSGSYEQY